Listed here are 27 T cell receptor beta chains from one sample, sequenced in a study of cytomegalovirus exposure and HLA in healthy donors. Generated by immunoSEQ multiplex PCR, the TCRdb table keeps only in-frame clones and is missing some. The data hold hundreds of thousands of clones, with over 80% observed a single time. The sequenced sample consisted of PBMCs. All receptors come from a woman in her twenties or thirties in good health and CMV-seropositive.

In DNA form, the CDR3 reads TGTGCCTACGGCCTGAACACTGAAGCTTTCTTT. Amino acids: CAYGLNTEAFF. The chain recombines TRBV30 with TRBJ1-1; D not certain. The ends were cut back, 7 bases at V and 0 bases at J, with 6 bases in the middle. This CDR3 has 11 residues. Germline CDR1 and CDR2: GTSNPN and SVGIG (reference sequence). The full variable domain, rest sourced from reference TRBV30 and TRBJ1-1, is SQTIHQWPATLVQPVGSPLSLECTVEGTSNPNLYWYRQAAGRGLQLLFYSVGIGQISSEVPQNLSASRPQDRQFILSSKKLLLSDSGFYLCAYGLNTEAFFGQGTRLTVV.

This chain connects TRBV6-5 to TRBJ2-1; 14 nucleotides agree with TRBD2. The length of the CDR3 is 15 residues. Germline lookup yields CDR1 MNHEY and CDR2 SVGAGI. The V segment lost 2 bases and the J segment 10 bases; nucleotides outside the gene matches: 4. The CDR3 protein is CASSYGTSGSREQFF. CDR3 coding DNA: TGTGCCAGCAGTTACGGGACTAGCGGGAGTAGGGAGCAGTTCTTC.

This rearrangement joins TRBV6-5 to TRBJ1-4; D might be TRBD1 (6 bases). This CDR3 has 14 amino acids. The V end lost 8 bases, the J end lost 10 bases, and 20 bases lay between the germline ends. Germline CDR1 MNHEY, CDR2 SVGAGI. CDR3 coding DNA: TGTGCCAGCCGGTCCGGGACAAGGGTTACAAAACTGTTTTTT. Translation: CASRSGTRVTKLFF.

Details on this clone: Sequence at one end of the junction differs from germline and may be a read error. The rearrangement links TRBV25-1 to TRBJ1-4; weak D call: TRBD1 (6 bases). The germline CDR1 and CDR2 sequences are MGHDK and SYGVNS. This CDR3 comprises 15 residues. This CDR3 reads CASSEWSGANEKLFF. The CDR3 DNA follows: TGTGCCAGCAGCGAATGGTCAGGGGCGAATGAAAAACTGTTTTTT.

The chain couples TRBV7-8 to TRBJ2-1; 9 bases map to TRBD2. V was pared by 5 bases and J by 4 bases, with 9 bases of the junction left unmatched. CDR1 is SGHVS, CDR2 FQNEAQ, per germline. The CDR3 has 16 residues. The CDR3 DNA sequence: TGTGCCAGCAGCCATCTCGGGGCGGGAGGGTACAATGAGCAGTTCTTC. Protein: CASSHLGAGGYNEQFF.

This clone has just one count. The chain combines TRBV5-4 with TRBJ2-6; D gene ambiguous. The CDR3 totals 16 residues. Trimming shortened V by 4 bases and J by 2 bases, and 13 bases separated the two germline ends. The germline gives CDR1 SGHNT, CDR2 YYREEE (reference sequence). CDR3 in amino acids: CASSPLGNAGANVLTF. CDR3 nucleotide sequence: TGTGCCAGCAGCCCCCTCGGTAATGCTGGGGCCAACGTCCTGACTTTC.

This clone has only one observation. One end of the junction does not line up with germline, which may come from a read error. The rearrangement joins TRBV12-5 to TRBJ1-5; TRBD1 aligns across 8 bases. This CDR3 contains 11 residues. The germline V gene encodes CDR1 LGHNT and CDR2 FRNRAP. The CDR3 DNA follows: TGTGCTAGTGGTTCCCCGGGACAGGTCAATTTT. Amino acid sequence: CASGSPGQVNF.

The J gene is TRBJ2-7, the V gene TRBV9; a weak D match, TRBD1 (5 bases). V was cut by 1 base and J by 5 bases, with 16 bases left in between. The CDR3 is 15 amino acids. Germline V gene data show CDR1 as SGDLS and CDR2 as YYNGEE. CDR3 DNA sequence: TGTGCCAGCAGCGTAAAAGGGGTGGGGATGAACGAGCAGTACTTC. Protein sequence: CASSVKGVGMNEQYF.

The chain couples TRBV4-1 to TRBJ2-7; no clear D gene. CDR1 MGHRA and CDR2 YSYEKL come from the germline V gene. The CDR3 runs to 15 residues. Deletions cut 0 bases from V and 6 bases from J, with 15 bases between. As DNA, the CDR3 is TGCGCCAGCAGCCAAGATTACGGTTGGGTACCCGAGCAGTACTTC. Translating it yields CASSQDYGWVPEQYF.

The chain employs TRBV27 and TRBJ2-1; tentative D call: TRBD1 (6 bases). CDR3 length: 17 amino acids. V lost 5 bases to trimming and J lost 7 bases, with 24 bases between them. Per the germline V gene, CDR1 is MNHEY and CDR2 is SMNVEV (reference sequence). In nucleotides, the CDR3 is TGTGCCAGCAGTACCCGGACCCACAGGGTATTAGGTAATGAGCAGTTCTTC. Protein: CASSTRTHRVLGNEQFF.

This rearrangement joins TRBV27 to TRBJ1-1; no clear D. The CDR3 is made up of 14 amino acids. Germline CDR1 is MNHEY and CDR2 is SMNVEV (reference sequence). V lost 8 bases and J 0 bases, leaving 13 bases between the germline ends. The CDR3 bases are TGTGCCAGCGCTCCGGGAATTATGAACACTGAAGCTTTCTTT. Its protein product is CASAPGIMNTEAFF.

A remark on this clone: Other DNA variants within this sample encode the same CDR3. The chain couples TRBV28 to TRBJ2-7, with 7 bases matching TRBD2. Germline trimming cut 3 bases from V and 0 bases from J; bases unmatched to any gene: 2. This CDR3 is built from 14 residues. Germline V gives CDR1 MDHEN, CDR2 SYDVKM. This CDR3 is CASSLSGISYEQYF. CDR3 DNA sequence: TGTGCCAGCAGTTTGAGCGGGATCTCCTACGAGCAGTACTTC. Complete variable domain (other parts from reference TRBV28 and TRBJ2-7): DVKVTQSSRYLVKRTGEKVFLECVQDMDHENMFWYRQDPGLGLRLIYFSYDVKMKEKGDIPEGYSVSREKKERFSLILESASTNQTSMYLCASSLSGISYEQYFGPGTRLTVT.

The rearrangement uses TRBV27 and TRBJ2-3; TRBD2 agrees at 9 bases. The CDR3 sequence is 15 residues long. V dropped 5 bases and J dropped 7; count of bases not matched to a gene: 10. The germline V gene has CDR1 MNHEY and CDR2 SMNVEV (reference sequence). As DNA, the CDR3 is TGTGCCAGCAGTCCTCCGGGACTAGCAGGCAATACGCAGTATTTT. It yields the protein CASSPPGLAGNTQYF.

About this clone itself: At one end, the junction sequence differs from germline, possibly due to a read error. This sequence joins TRBV7-7 and TRBJ2-5; 14 positions agree with TRBD2. This CDR3 spans 16 amino acids. The V gene's germline CDR1 is SSHAT and CDR2 FNYEAQ (reference sequence). The DNA of the CDR3 is TGTGCTAGCAGCTTGGGACTAGCGGGAGAACAAGAGACCCAGTACTTC. It codes for CASSLGLAGEQETQYF.

This clone was seen just once. The rearrangement links TRBV2 to TRBJ2-7; perhaps TRBD1 as D (5 bases). The CDR3 consists of 15 residues. Germline CDR1 reads SNHLY; CDR2 reads FYNNEI. V was clipped by 6 bases and J by 1 base, with 16 bases between them. The CDR3 is CASSPHRSLSYEQYF. CDR3 bases: TGTGCCAGCAGCCCCCACAGGAGCCTATCCTACGAGCAGTACTTC.

This clone has at least ten counts. The V call is TRBV11-2, the J call TRBJ2-5; no clear D gene. Germline CDR1 SGHAT, CDR2 FQNNGV. The CDR3 totals 12 residues. V lost 5 bases, J lost 5 bases, and 9 bases lay in between. CDR3 sequence reads: CASSPAGETQYF. DNA for the CDR3: TGTGCCAGCAGCCCCGCCGGGGAGACCCAGTACTTC.

This chain connects TRBV9 to TRBJ2-1; 9 bases match TRBD1. The CDR3 is made up of 16 amino acids. Germline CDR1 SGDLS, CDR2 YYNGEE. J was trimmed by 0 bases and V by 3 bases; bases with no gene match: 4. CDR3 residues: CASSAEDRGSYNEQFF. CDR3 sequence (DNA): TGTGCCAGCAGCGCAGAGGACAGGGGCTCCTACAATGAGCAGTTCTTC.

The V gene is TRBV20-1, the J gene TRBJ2-7; D is unclear. Germline CDR1 DFQATT, CDR2 SNEGSKA (reference sequence). V gave up 3 bases and J gave up 5 bases, with 5 bases separating them. The CDR3 is made up of 10 amino acids. In DNA form, the CDR3 reads TGCAGTGCTAGCACTAACGAGCAGTACTTC. As protein: CSASTNEQYF.

The V and J genes are TRBV30 and TRBJ1-1; possible D gene TRBD1, 5 bases. CDR1 is GTSNPN and CDR2 is SVGIG in the germline V gene (reference sequence). This CDR3 is 13 amino acids long. V was cut by 5 bases and J by 0 bases, with 10 bases left in between. The CDR3 reads CAWGDSLNTEAFF. The CDR3 DNA is TGTGCCTGGGGGGACTCCTTGAACACTGAAGCTTTCTTT.

V usage is TRBV20-1 and J usage is TRBJ2-5; D remains unclear. Per germline, CDR1 DFQATT and CDR2 SNEGSKA (reference sequence). The length of the CDR3 is 11 residues. The CDR3 loop reads CSAVRGETQYF. The CDR3 DNA is TGCAGCGCGGTTAGAGGAGAGACCCAGTACTTC.

The CDR3 region is CASRLANNEQFF. The CDR3, as DNA: TGTGCCAGCCGGCTAGCGAACAATGAGCAGTTCTTC. V usage is TRBV6-5 and J usage is TRBJ2-1; a possible D gene is TRBD2 (6 bases). Per the germline V gene, CDR1 is MNHEY and CDR2 is SVGAGI. This CDR3 contains 12 residues. Trimming shortened V by 8 bases and J by 5 bases, and 10 bases separated the two germline ends.

The J gene is TRBJ1-1, the V gene TRBV30; maybe TRBD1 (6 bases). Germline lookup yields CDR1 GTSNPN and CDR2 SVGIG (reference sequence). This CDR3 comprises 15 residues. The ends were cut back, 4 bases at V and 0 bases at J, with 15 bases in the middle. The CDR3 nucleotides are TGTGCCTGGAATCGGCCGGACAGAATGAACACTGAAGCTTTCTTT. It codes for CAWNRPDRMNTEAFF.

The table lists this clone with a count of one. The J gene is TRBJ2-6, the V gene TRBV29-1, with D perhaps being TRBD1 or TRBD2 (5 bases each). CDR1 and CDR2 from the germline V gene are SQVTM and ANQGSEA. Trimming removed 5 bases from V and 11 bases from J, with 22 bases in between. The CDR3 spans 15 residues. The CDR3 sequence: CSVPTLGTSGHVLTF. Here the CDR3 DNA reads TGCAGCGTTCCTACCCTTGGAACCTCGGGGCACGTCCTGACTTTC.

The chain employs TRBV6-6 and TRBJ1-1; TRBD1 might be the D (6 bases). CDR3 length: 14 amino acids. Germline assignment: CDR1 MNHNY and CDR2 SVGAGI (reference sequence). Between the trimmed V and J ends, which lost 2 bases and 4 bases, there was a span of 11 bases. The CDR3 here is CASSYNRAGTEAFF. The CDR3 DNA follows: TGTGCCAGCAGTTACAACAGGGCGGGCACTGAAGCTTTCTTT.

Concerning this clone: One junction end does not reproduce the germline sequence, and a read error may be involved. This chain connects TRBV7-7 to TRBJ2-2; D gene uncertain. Germline V gene sequence: CDR1 SSHAT, CDR2 FNYEAQ (reference sequence). The CDR3 spans 14 residues. The CDR3 loop reads CASSSNLNTGELFF. The CDR3 region has the DNA TGTGCTAGCAGCTCGAACCTAAACACCGGGGAGCTGTTTTTT.

Comments on this clone: This sample also contains other DNA sequences that code for the same CDR3. The chain joins TRBV2 to TRBJ2-1, with 8 positions matching TRBD2. CDR1 SNHLY and CDR2 FYNNEI come from the germline V gene. With V trimmed by 4 bases and J by 3 bases, 2 bases remained unmatched. The length of the CDR3 is 14 residues. Here the CDR3 reads CASSALAGYNEQFF. The CDR3 nucleotides read TGTGCCAGCAGTGCCCTAGCGGGCTACAATGAGCAGTTCTTC.

The rearrangement uses TRBV4-1 and TRBJ2-1, with 10 bases lining up with TRBD2. This CDR3 comprises 17 residues. Germline CDR1 reads MGHRA; CDR2 reads YSYEKL. The trim removed 0 bases at V and 9 bases at J, leaving 11 bases unmatched. The CDR3 region is CASSQDLKGLAMGEQFF. CDR3 coding DNA: TGCGCCAGCAGCCAAGATTTGAAGGGACTAGCGATGGGTGAGCAGTTCTTC.